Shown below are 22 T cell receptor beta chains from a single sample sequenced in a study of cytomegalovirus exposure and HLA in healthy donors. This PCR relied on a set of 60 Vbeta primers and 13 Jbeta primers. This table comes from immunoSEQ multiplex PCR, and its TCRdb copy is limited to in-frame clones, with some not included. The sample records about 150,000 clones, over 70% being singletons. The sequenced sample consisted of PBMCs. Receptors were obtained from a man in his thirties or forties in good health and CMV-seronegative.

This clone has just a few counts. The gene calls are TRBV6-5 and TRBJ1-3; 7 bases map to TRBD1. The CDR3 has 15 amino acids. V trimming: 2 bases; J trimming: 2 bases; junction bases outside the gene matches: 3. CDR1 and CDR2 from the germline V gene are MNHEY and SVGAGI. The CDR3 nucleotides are TGTGCCAGCAGTTACGGCGACAGGGCTGGAAACACCATATATTTT. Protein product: CASSYGDRAGNTIYF.

CDR3 amino acids: CGRCIKGQGVNEQYF. CDR3 bases: TGTGGGAGGTGTATTAAGGGACAGGGGGTTAACGAGCAGTACTTC. The chain carries TRBV27 and TRBJ2-7; 11 bases align to TRBD1. CDR1 MNHEY and CDR2 SMNVEV come from the germline V gene (reference sequence). The CDR3 spans 15 residues.

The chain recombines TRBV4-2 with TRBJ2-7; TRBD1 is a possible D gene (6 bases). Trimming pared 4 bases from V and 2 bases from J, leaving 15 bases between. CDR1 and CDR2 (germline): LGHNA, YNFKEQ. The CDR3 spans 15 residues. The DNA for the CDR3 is TGTGCCAGCAGCCTTCTCGAGAAGGGGGCCTACGAGCAGTACTTC. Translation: CASSLLEKGAYEQYF.

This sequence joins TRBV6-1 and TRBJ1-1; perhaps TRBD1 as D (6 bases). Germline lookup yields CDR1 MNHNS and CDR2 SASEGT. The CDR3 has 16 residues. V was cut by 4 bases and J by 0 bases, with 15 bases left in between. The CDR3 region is CASSVHLGAMNTEAFF. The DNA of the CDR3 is TGTGCCAGCAGTGTACATCTGGGGGCTATGAACACTGAAGCTTTCTTT.

The CDR3 loop reads CASSFGGHGGGARGYTF. CDR3 sequence (DNA): TGTGCCAGCAGCTTTGGTGGGCACGGGGGGGGCGCGAGAGGCTACACCTTC. V and J are TRBV12-1 and TRBJ1-2. TRBV12-1 is given as a pseudogene. The CDR3 is 17 residues long.

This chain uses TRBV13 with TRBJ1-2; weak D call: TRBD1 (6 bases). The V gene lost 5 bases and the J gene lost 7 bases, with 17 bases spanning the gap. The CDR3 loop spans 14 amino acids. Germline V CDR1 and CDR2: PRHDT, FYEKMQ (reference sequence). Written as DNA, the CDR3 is TGTGCCAGCAGCCCGTCGACAGGTATCGTTGGCTACACCTTC. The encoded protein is CASSPSTGIVGYTF.

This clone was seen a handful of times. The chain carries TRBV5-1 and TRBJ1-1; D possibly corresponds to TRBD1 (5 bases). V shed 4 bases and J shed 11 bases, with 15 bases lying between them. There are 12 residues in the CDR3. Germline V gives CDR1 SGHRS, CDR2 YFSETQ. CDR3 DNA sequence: TGCGCCAGCAGCATGGGGCCAGGGTCGGCTTTCTTT. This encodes CASSMGPGSAFF.

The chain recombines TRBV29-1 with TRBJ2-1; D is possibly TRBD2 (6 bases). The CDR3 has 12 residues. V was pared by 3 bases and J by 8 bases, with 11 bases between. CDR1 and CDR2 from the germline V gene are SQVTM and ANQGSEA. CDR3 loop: CSVDQAGHEQFF. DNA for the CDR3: TGCAGCGTTGACCAAGCGGGCCATGAGCAGTTCTTC.

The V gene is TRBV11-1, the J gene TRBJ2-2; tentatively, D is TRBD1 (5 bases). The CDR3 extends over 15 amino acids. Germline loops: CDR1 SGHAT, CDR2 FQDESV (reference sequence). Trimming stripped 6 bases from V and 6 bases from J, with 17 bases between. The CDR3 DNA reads TGTGCCAGCAGATTTGGGGCTCTACCACCCGGGGAGCTGTTTTTT. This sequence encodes CASRFGALPPGELFF.

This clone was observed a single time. CDR3 in DNA: TGTGCCAGCAGCCCCACCAACAGGGGGAGAGGCAATCAGCCCCAGCATTTT. Translated, it gives CASSPTNRGRGNQPQHF. The J gene is TRBJ1-5, the V gene TRBV7-2, with 8 bases matching TRBD1. Germline V CDR1 and CDR2: SGHTA, FQGNSA. With V trimmed by 5 bases and J by 2 bases, 11 bases remained unmatched. CDR3 length: 17 amino acids.

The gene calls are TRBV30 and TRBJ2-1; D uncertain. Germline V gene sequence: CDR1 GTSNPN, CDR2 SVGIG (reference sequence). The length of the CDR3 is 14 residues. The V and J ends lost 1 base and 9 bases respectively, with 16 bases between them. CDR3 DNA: TGTGCCTGGAGTGGATTAGTTAGTTTTGCTGAGCAGTTCTTC. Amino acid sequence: CAWSGLVSFAEQFF.

CDR3: CASSMTGYYGYTF. DNA for the CDR3: TGTGCCAGCAGCATGACAGGGTACTATGGCTACACCTTC. V usage is TRBV5-4 and J usage is TRBJ1-2, with 7 bases aligning to TRBD1. The CDR3 loop spans 13 amino acids. V lost 4 bases and J lost 3; bases outside the gene matches: 3. Per germline, CDR1 SGHNT and CDR2 YYREEE (reference sequence).

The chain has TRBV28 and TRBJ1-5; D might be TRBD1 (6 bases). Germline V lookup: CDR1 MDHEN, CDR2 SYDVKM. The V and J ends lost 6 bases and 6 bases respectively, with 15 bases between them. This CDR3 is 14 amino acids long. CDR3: CASRQGGGSQPQHF. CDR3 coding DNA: TGTGCCAGCAGACAAGGGGGGGGGAGTCAGCCCCAGCATTTT.

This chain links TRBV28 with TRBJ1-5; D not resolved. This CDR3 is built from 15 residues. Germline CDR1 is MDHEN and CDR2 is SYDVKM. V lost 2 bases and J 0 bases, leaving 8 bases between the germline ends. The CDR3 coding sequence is TGTGCCAGCAGTTTAGGAGGGCCTAGCAATCAGCCCCAGCATTTT. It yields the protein CASSLGGPSNQPQHF. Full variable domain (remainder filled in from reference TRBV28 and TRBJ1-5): DVKVTQSSRYLVKRTGEKVFLECVQDMDHENMFWYRQDPGLGLRLIYFSYDVKMKEKGDIPEGYSVSREKKERFSLILESASTNQTSMYLCASSLGGPSNQPQHFGDGTRLSIL.

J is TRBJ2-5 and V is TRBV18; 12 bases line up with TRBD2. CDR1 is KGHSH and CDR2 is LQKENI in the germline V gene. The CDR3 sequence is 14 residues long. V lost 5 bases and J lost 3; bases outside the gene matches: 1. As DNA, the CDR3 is TGTGCCAGCTCAGGACTAGCGGGAAAAGAGACCCAGTACTTC. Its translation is CASSGLAGKETQYF.

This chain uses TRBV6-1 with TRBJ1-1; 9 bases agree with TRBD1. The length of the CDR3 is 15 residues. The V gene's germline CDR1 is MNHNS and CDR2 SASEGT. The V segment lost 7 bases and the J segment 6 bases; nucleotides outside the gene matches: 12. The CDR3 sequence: CASIKDRGFSAEAFF. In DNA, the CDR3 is TGTGCCAGCATAAAGGACAGGGGATTTAGCGCTGAAGCTTTCTTT.

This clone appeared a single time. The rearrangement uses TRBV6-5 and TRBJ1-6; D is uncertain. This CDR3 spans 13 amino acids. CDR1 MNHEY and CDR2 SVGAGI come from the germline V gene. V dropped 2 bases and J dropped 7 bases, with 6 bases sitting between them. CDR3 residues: CASSYVRNSPLHF. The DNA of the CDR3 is TGTGCCAGCAGTTACGTGAGGAATTCACCCCTCCACTTT.

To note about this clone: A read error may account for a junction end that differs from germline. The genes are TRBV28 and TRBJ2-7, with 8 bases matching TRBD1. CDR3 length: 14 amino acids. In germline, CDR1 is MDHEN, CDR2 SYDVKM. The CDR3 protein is CASRRQGSEAPSVF. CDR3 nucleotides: TGTGCCAGCAGGAGACAGGGGTCCGAAGCGCCGAGTGTTTTC.

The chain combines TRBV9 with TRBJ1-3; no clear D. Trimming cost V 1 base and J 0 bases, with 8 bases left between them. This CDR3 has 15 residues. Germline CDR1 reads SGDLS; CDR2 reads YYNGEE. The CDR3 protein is CASSVPGDSGNTIYF. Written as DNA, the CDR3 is TGTGCCAGCAGCGTACCAGGTGACTCTGGAAACACCATATATTTT.

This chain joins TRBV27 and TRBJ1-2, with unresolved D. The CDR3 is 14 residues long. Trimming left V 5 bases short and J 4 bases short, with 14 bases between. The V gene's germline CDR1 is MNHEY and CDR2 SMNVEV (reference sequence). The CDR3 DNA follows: TGTGCCAGCAGTCCAGCGGCAACCTTCTATGGCTACACCTTC. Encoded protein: CASSPAATFYGYTF.

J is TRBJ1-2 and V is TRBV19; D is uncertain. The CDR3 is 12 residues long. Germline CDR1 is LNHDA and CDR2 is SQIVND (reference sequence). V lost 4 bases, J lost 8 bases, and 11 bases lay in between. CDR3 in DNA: TGTGCCAGTAGTAGCCCTACCCGGGGCTACACCTTC. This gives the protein CASSSPTRGYTF.

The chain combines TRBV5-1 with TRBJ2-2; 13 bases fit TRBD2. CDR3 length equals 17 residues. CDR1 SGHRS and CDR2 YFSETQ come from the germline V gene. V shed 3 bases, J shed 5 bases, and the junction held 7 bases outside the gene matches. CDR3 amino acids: CASSSETSGRRTGELFF. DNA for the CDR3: TGCGCCAGCAGCTCGGAGACTAGCGGGAGGAGGACCGGGGAGCTGTTTTTT.